This T cell receptor beta chain appears in the sequencing data of a study of cytomegalovirus exposure and HLA in healthy donors (dated by TCRdb to 2016 to 2017). Background on the whole study: According to an earlier analysis of around 600 of the donors, 150 million to 200 million T cells yielded 120 million or so unique TCR beta sequences and less than 300 Gb of sequence data. Rather than drawing on any new phenotypic data, the later analysis identified candidate immune exposures from TCR beta sequences and the way those sequences occurred across donors. Every repertoire in the discovery cohort had been generated on one and the same sequencing platform. Because of strong linkage in the cohort, roughly five DR-DQ haplotypes were treated as single units for association and clustering. The study aimed to test whether signatures of past pathogen exposure could be identified by cataloging public T cell receptors. Along with the approximately 700-subject first cohort, a separate validation cohort of roughly 110 different subjects was used. An earlier analysis of 587 of the donors used high-throughput TCR beta sequencing to judge whether each TCR beta V gene segment behaved as functional or pseudogenic. In a later analysis, previously published TCR beta repertoires from more than 500 donors were re-analyzed and high-resolution HLA genotyping was added so that TCR occurrence patterns could be studied. Of the roughly 400 genotyped donors, over 65% fell in the genetic ancestry cluster associated with self-reported Caucasian donors. High-throughput TCR immunosequencing, statistical association of individual TCRs with disease status, and machine learning were combined to predict cytomegalovirus infection status. Roughly 300 gigabases of sequencing data and roughly 90 million unique TCR sequences were included in an early release covering about 700 HLA-typed donors. A later genetic analysis took genome-wide SNP genotypes for 398 of the 666 donors and used that subset as a discovery cohort. Typing coverage differed by locus: A, B, C, DRB1 and DQB1 were typed in roughly 620-630 donors, DQA1 in about 550, DPA1 in 600 to 610, and DPB1 in around 490. Among some 410 genotyped donors of the cohort, an average of around 240,000 unique TCR beta nucleotide sequences was sequenced per donor, of which about 19% were non-productive. Class I and class II HLA loci were covered by the typing at four-digit resolution. Using immunosequencing, the study profiled T cell repertoires from 500 to 800 subjects and related those repertoires to cytomegalovirus serostatus. Donor age, sex, ethnicity and CMV serostatus were compiled alongside the repertoire data.

With regard to this clone: Its antigen remains unidentified. Base qualities were left out, and no much larger clone turns up one base away.

Libraries were constructed by the immunoSEQ multiplex PCR assay. A mixture of 60 forward primers for TCR Vbeta segments and 13 reverse primers for TCR Jbeta segments was used in the multiplex PCR. A multiplex PCR assay on genomic DNA amplified the CDR3 region of rearranged TCR beta genes. The Illumina HiSeq System was used to sequence the amplified TCR beta libraries as 87-base-pair reads. On the authors' methods: A later analysis counted about 76 million unique TCR beta chains across the 670 or so repertoires, and 9 million to 14 million of these chains were shared by at least two donors. Raw reads were error-corrected and collapsed into unique sequences with a nearest-neighbor algorithm that merged closely related sequences to remove PCR and sequencing errors. CDR3 sequences were aligned to IMGT reference sequences to assign V, D and J gene segments. Each retained sequence needed at least a six-nucleotide match to both a V gene segment and a J gene segment. A rearrangement counted as productive if the CDR3 had no stop codons and remained in frame with V and J, and every other rearrangement counted as non-productive. Following IMGT convention, CDR3 was defined as the stretch from the second conserved V-encoded cysteine up to the conserved J-encoded phenylalanine. Sequences without an unambiguous match to a single V gene segment were excluded from the earlier analysis of 500 to 700 of the donors. An earlier analysis of over 450 of the donors classified V segments as functional when productive rearrangements were above 56.7% and as segregating when the standard deviation between donors was above 5%. A statistical classification framework was built to diagnose cytomegalovirus status from the catalog of TCR beta chain sequences. In a later analysis, V and J genes were assigned by comparing TCR nucleotide sequences against IMGT/GENE-DB human TR gene sequences. The TCRdist pipeline was used in a later analysis to assign CDR3 sequences and most-parsimonious VDJ recombination scenarios. A later analysis defined each TCR beta chain by its CDR3 amino acid sequence plus V-gene family, and excluded reads lacking a unique V-gene family. To address suspected cross-contamination and a sequencing artifact, a later analysis removed a few hundred highly shared, low-generation-probability nucleotide sequences. For each public chain, a later analysis derived a clonal expansion index from normalized ranks of inferred template counts within each repertoire. In a later analysis, generation probabilities were computed with a VDJ recombination model fitted to out-of-frame rearrangements, and the resulting probabilities were checked against IGoR. Hypergeometric tests were used in a later analysis to score TCR-TCR, TCR-HLA and TCR-CMV co-occurrence, with a repertoire-size bias correction applied to the TCR pairs. False discovery rates were estimated in a later analysis by permuting HLA or CMV assignments 20 times. In a later analysis, co-occurring TCRs were grouped using DBSCAN, and TCRdist sequence similarity was added for clustering within HLA-allele-positive subsets. Repertoires with fewer than 30,000 or more than 120,000 public chains were left out of co-occurrence clustering, as were about 5 repertoires with anomalous nucleotide sharing. The table comes from immuneACCESS by way of TCRdb, which keeps in-frame sequences with V and J called. Part of the clones is missing from these tables; in studies checked, under half for an unresolved V gene and the rest for unknown reasons. V, J and clone size reflect that table, while D and trimming were determined from the DNA. The table for this sample lists over 150,000 clones; around 80% of them were counted only once. The ten biggest clones cover over 2% of the sample.

Broad study findings and their caveats: The presence/absence analyses assumed that sequencing depth was roughly uniform across donors, and that assumption may not be true. The 87-base-pair reads could not distinguish some IMGT-functional V segments, including TRBV6-2 and TRBV6-3, so those segments were excluded. V-gene and J-gene trimming of TCR beta chains was associated with a missense DCLRE1C variant in a later genetic analysis, and the association was replicated in an independent cohort. In a later analysis, over 15,000 TCR beta sequences were associated with specific HLA alleles at a false discovery rate of 0.05. Because HLA typing was missing for some donors at each locus, association tests included only the typed subset. In a later analysis, TCR association rates were found to vary across HLA loci, with the most associated TCRs seen for DRB1 alleles and the fewest for HLA-C alleles. Linkage disequilibrium might explain the correlated functional status among segregating V segments, but an unknown experimental factor could not be ruled out. In vitro tests confirmed that a few of the cytomegalovirus-associated TCR beta chains recognize cytomegalovirus antigens. In a later analysis, HLA-associated TCR beta chains were found to be more clonally expanded and to have lower generation probabilities than equally common non-associated chains. A cluster of highly shared sequence variants was judged likely to be a technical artifact of the sequencing pipeline. Broadly in line with IMGT annotations, most TCR beta V segments showed up in productive rearrangements about 90% or about 30% of the time in an earlier analysis of 587 of the donors. A later genetic analysis reported fewer N-insertions in productive TCRs among donors in an Asian-associated ancestry cluster than the roughly 620-donor mean. Because counts were too low, 15 to 20 rarely observed V segments, including chromosome 9 orphons, were left out of the earlier analysis of about 620 of the donors. The authors suggested that the approach could potentially be extended to other disease states and immunological phenotypes. In a later analysis, most CMV-associated TCR beta chains were found to appear HLA-restricted, with HLA associations seemingly driven largely by CMV exposure. A further reported finding was that TCR beta sequences accurately predicted the HLA-A and HLA-B alleles for most subjects in the first cohort. For the cohort, immune exposure information was limited to CMV serostatus. In the study, some 160 TCR beta chains were listed as associated with cytomegalovirus. While some public TCRs were present in many individuals, most TCR sequences turned up only very rarely across donors. In this cohort, only TCR beta chains were sequenced, and detectable features were limited by the absence of alpha or paired-chain data. A later analysis reported that several top co-occurrence clusters appeared linked to parvovirus B19, influenza, CMV and Epstein-Barr virus. The classifier was reported to diagnose cytomegalovirus status with high specificity and sensitivity in both the original and validation cohorts. When HLA alleles, especially DR and DQ, strongly co-occurred, attributing TCR associations to individual alleles was difficult.

Taken from cysteine to phenylalanine, the CDR3 has 15 residues. Left in the record is the CDR3 DNA by itself, 45 bases read in frame from the first base. The germline V gene encodes CDR1 SGHTS and CDR2 YDEGEE. Trimming accounts for 2 bases at V and 0 bases at J, while the number of junction bases matched to no gene is 5. The cohort comprised fewer than 750 healthy bone marrow donors. Cohort members were all nominally healthy when sampled, although unrecorded immune exposures were likely present. The donor tested CMV seronegative and was one of the 352 seronegative cohort members. A peripheral blood sample was collected from each donor, and TCR beta sequencing was performed on peripheral blood mononuclear cells. Genomic DNA extraction from the blood cell samples was performed with the Qiagen DNeasy Blood Extraction Kit.

The clonotype comes from a woman in her twenties or thirties in good health and CMV-seronegative. Sequencing input: PBMCs. The V and J segments used are TRBV5-8 and TRBJ2-7; 7 bases in between match TRBD1. The CDR3 protein sequence reads: CASSLGTASSYEQYF. In nucleotide form, the sequence is TGTGCCAGCAGCTTAGGGACAGCCTCCTCCTACGAGCAGTACTTC.